The rows below give T cell receptor beta chains drawn from one sample of a study of human T cells and chemical hapten exposure. One entry per CDR3 protein, called by TCRdb with MiXCR from the RACE reads. The table shows tens of thousands of distinct CDR3 sequences, with around a tenth occurring only once. Specimen: whole blood, collected in connection with sensitization to the hapten diphenylcyclopropenone (DPC). The receptors derive from a woman aged 30 to 39 with alopecia areata. Some clones in this sample may be carry-over from other donors' samples. Both conserved end residues are part of each CDR3. The D gene is left open where the match is weak. The size entry is marked missing in some rows and otherwise reads once, few, many or a size class.

v_call: TRBV7-3; cdr3_length: 17; j_call: TRBJ1-1; d_call: -; clone_size: -; cdr3_nt: TGTGCCAGCAGCTTATTTGCCCTGGGGGCAGGAAACACTGAAGCTTTCTTT; cdr3_aa: CASSLFALGAGNTEAFF
v_call: TRBV18; cdr3_length: 14; j_call: TRBJ2-7; d_call: -; clone_size: few; cdr3_nt: TGTGCCAGCTCACCAGACAGGGAGGCCTACGAGCAGTACTTC; cdr3_aa: CASSPDREAYEQYF
v_call: TRBV9; cdr3_length: 14; j_call: TRBJ1-6; d_call: -; clone_size: few; cdr3_nt: TGTGCCAGCAGCGGGGGGGACGCGGGTTCACCCCTCCACTTT; cdr3_aa: CASSGGDAGSPLHF
v_call: TRBV24-1; cdr3_length: 13; j_call: TRBJ2-5; d_call: -; clone_size: many; cdr3_nt: TGTGCCACTGGTTATTCTAGAGAAGAGACCCAGTACTTC; cdr3_aa: CATGYSREETQYF
v_call: TRBV12-3/TRBV12-4; cdr3_length: 12; j_call: TRBJ1-1; d_call: -; clone_size: -; cdr3_nt: TGTGCCAGCAGTTTTTATAACACTGAAGCTTTCTTT; cdr3_aa: CASSFYNTEAFF
v_call: TRBV18; cdr3_length: 14; j_call: TRBJ1-1; d_call: TRBD1; clone_size: many; cdr3_nt: TGTGCCAGCTCACCAGAGACAGGGCACACTGAAGCTTTCTTT; cdr3_aa: CASSPETGHTEAFF
v_call: TRBV29-1; cdr3_length: 17; j_call: TRBJ2-1; d_call: TRBD2; clone_size: many; cdr3_nt: TGCAGCGTTGAACCCCTGAGTAGCGGGGGTCGTCACAATGAGCAGTTCTTC; cdr3_aa: CSVEPLSSGGRHNEQFF
v_call: TRBV29-1; cdr3_length: 10; j_call: TRBJ2-7; d_call: -; clone_size: once; cdr3_nt: TGCAGCGTTGCACACTACGAGCAGTACTTC; cdr3_aa: CSVAHYEQYF
v_call: TRBV28; cdr3_length: 13; j_call: TRBJ2-2; d_call: -; clone_size: many; cdr3_nt: TGTGCCAGCAGCTCGCGGAACACCGGGGAGCTGTTTTTT; cdr3_aa: CASSSRNTGELFF
v_call: TRBV5-8; cdr3_length: 14; j_call: TRBJ2-7; d_call: -; clone_size: -; cdr3_nt: TGTGCCAGCAGCCTCCGAGTATCCGCCTACGAGCAGTACTTC; cdr3_aa: CASSLRVSAYEQYF
v_call: TRBV4-2; cdr3_length: 14; j_call: TRBJ1-3; d_call: -; clone_size: few; cdr3_nt: TGTGCCAGCAGGGGGGCCGGGTATGGAAACACCATATATTTT; cdr3_aa: CASRGAGYGNTIYF
v_call: TRBV6-6; cdr3_length: 12; j_call: TRBJ1-2; d_call: -; clone_size: few; cdr3_nt: TGTGCCAGCAGTTCCAATAACTATGGCTACACCTTC; cdr3_aa: CASSSNNYGYTF
v_call: TRBV12-3/TRBV12-4; cdr3_length: 19; j_call: TRBJ2-3; d_call: TRBD2; clone_size: -; cdr3_nt: TGTGCCAGCAGTCGCCGGACTAGCGGGGGGTTTTCTAGCACAGATACGCAGTATTTT; cdr3_aa: CASSRRTSGGFSSTDTQYF
v_call: TRBV7-2; cdr3_length: 16; j_call: TRBJ2-1; d_call: TRBD2; clone_size: -; cdr3_nt: TGTGCCAGCAGCTTAGACAGCGGGGGGCGAGTGAATGAGCAGTTCTTC; cdr3_aa: CASSLDSGGRVNEQFF
v_call: TRBV28; cdr3_length: 14; j_call: TRBJ2-2; d_call: TRBD1; clone_size: -; cdr3_nt: TGTGCCAGCAGGCCTCGGACAGGGACCGGGGAGCTGTTTTTT; cdr3_aa: CASRPRTGTGELFF
v_call: TRBV4-3; cdr3_length: 16; j_call: TRBJ1-4; d_call: TRBD1; clone_size: many; cdr3_nt: TGCGCCAGCAGCCAAGAATATAAACAGGGGGCTGAAAAACTGTTTTTT; cdr3_aa: CASSQEYKQGAEKLFF
v_call: TRBV3-1; cdr3_length: 13; j_call: TRBJ2-7; d_call: -; clone_size: few; cdr3_nt: TGTGCCAGCAGCCGCGACCTCCTAAACGAGCAGTACTTC; cdr3_aa: CASSRDLLNEQYF
v_call: TRBV7-9; cdr3_length: 13; j_call: TRBJ2-2; d_call: -; clone_size: -; cdr3_nt: TGTGCCAGCTTAATGGCGGGCACCGGGGAGCTGTTTTTT; cdr3_aa: CASLMAGTGELFF
v_call: TRBV7-6; cdr3_length: 16; j_call: TRBJ2-1; d_call: TRBD1; clone_size: -; cdr3_nt: TGTGCCAGCAGCTTAGCCTACAGGGGGTCCTACAATGAGCAGTTCTTC; cdr3_aa: CASSLAYRGSYNEQFF
v_call: TRBV28; cdr3_length: 15; j_call: TRBJ2-3; d_call: -; clone_size: few; cdr3_nt: TGTGCCAGCAGTTCCGTCGGGGCTTGGACAGATACGCAGTATTTT; cdr3_aa: CASSSVGAWTDTQYF
v_call: TRBV7-2; cdr3_length: 14; j_call: TRBJ2-1; d_call: TRBD2; clone_size: once; cdr3_nt: TGTGCCAGCAGCCGACTAGCGGGGCTGGATGAGCAGTTCTTC; cdr3_aa: CASSRLAGLDEQFF
v_call: TRBV20-1; cdr3_length: 15; j_call: TRBJ2-1; d_call: TRBD2; clone_size: many; cdr3_nt: TGCAGTGCTAGAGAGGGCGGGGGGCACTACAATGAGCAGTTCTTC; cdr3_aa: CSAREGGGHYNEQFF
v_call: TRBV7-8; cdr3_length: 14; j_call: TRBJ2-1; d_call: -; clone_size: -; cdr3_nt: TGTGCCAGCATACAGGGAACCTCCTACAATGAGCAGTTCTTC; cdr3_aa: CASIQGTSYNEQFF
v_call: TRBV4-3; cdr3_length: 15; j_call: TRBJ1-4; d_call: -; clone_size: few; cdr3_nt: TGCGCCAGCAGCCAAGATCGCCAGGAAAATGAAAAACTGTTTTTT; cdr3_aa: CASSQDRQENEKLFF
v_call: TRBV10-3; cdr3_length: 15; j_call: TRBJ2-7; d_call: -; clone_size: few; cdr3_nt: TGTGCCATCAGTGAACGACAAGACCGCAGAGACGAGCAGTACTTC; cdr3_aa: CAISERQDRRDEQYF
v_call: TRBV6-5; cdr3_length: 12; j_call: TRBJ2-7; d_call: -; clone_size: many; cdr3_nt: TGTGCCAGCAGCACCGACTTGGGCGAGCAGTACTTC; cdr3_aa: CASSTDLGEQYF
v_call: TRBV7-8; cdr3_length: 16; j_call: TRBJ1-5; d_call: TRBD1; clone_size: -; cdr3_nt: TGTGCCAGCAGCTCCGGACAGGGCGAGGGCAATCAGCCCCAGCATTTT; cdr3_aa: CASSSGQGEGNQPQHF